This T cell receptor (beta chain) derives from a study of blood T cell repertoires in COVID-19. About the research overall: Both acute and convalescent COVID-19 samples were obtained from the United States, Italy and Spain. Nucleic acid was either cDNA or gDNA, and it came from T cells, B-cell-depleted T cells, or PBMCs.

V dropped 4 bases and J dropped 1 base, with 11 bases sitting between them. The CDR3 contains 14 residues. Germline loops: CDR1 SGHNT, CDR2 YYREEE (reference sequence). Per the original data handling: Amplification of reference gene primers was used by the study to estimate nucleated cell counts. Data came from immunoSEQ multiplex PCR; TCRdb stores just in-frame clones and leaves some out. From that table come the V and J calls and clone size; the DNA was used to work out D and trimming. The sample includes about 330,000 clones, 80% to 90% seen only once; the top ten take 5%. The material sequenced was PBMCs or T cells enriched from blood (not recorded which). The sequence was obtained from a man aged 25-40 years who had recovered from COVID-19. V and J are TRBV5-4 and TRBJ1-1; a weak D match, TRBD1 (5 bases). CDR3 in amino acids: CASSANQGNTEAFF. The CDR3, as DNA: TGTGCCAGCAGCGCGAACCAGGGGAACACTGAAGCTTTCTTT.